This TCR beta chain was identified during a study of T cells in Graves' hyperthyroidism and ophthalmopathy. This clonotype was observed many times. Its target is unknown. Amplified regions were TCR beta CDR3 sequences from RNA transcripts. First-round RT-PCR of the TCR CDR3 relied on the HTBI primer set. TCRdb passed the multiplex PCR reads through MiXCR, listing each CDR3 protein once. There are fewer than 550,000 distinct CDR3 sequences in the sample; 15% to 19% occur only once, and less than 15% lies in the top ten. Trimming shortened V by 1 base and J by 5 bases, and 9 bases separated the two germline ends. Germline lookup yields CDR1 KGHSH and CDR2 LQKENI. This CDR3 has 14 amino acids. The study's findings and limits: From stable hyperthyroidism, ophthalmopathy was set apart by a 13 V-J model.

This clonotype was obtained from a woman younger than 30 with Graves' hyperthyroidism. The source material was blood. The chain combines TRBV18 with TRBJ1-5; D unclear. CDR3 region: CASSPRSGDQPQHF. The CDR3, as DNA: TGTGCCAGCTCACCACGAAGCGGGGATCAGCCCCAGCATTTT. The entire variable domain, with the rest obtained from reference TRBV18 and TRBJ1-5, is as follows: NAGVMQNPRHLVRRRGQEARLRCSPMKGHSHVYWYRQLPEEGLKFMVYLQKENIIDESGMPKERFSAEFPKEGPSILRIQQVVRGDSAAYFCASSPRSGDQPQHFGDGTRLSIL.